This entry features one T cell receptor (beta chain) sequence. Antigen unknown. There are 13 residues in the CDR3. V shed 1 base and J shed 2 bases, with 6 bases lying between them. CDR1 and CDR2 from the germline V gene are MGHRA and YSYEKL. This record belongs to a study of T cell repertoires in cytomegalovirus infection. Overall study context: Well-studied HLA-B-restricted epitopes and recently identified HLA-C-restricted epitopes of CMV were both used in the study.

One entry per CDR3 protein, called by TCRdb with MiXCR from the reads. The sample contains about 71,000 distinct CDR3 sequences, 20% of which appear only once. Study results and caveats: CMV-specific HLA-C-restricted TCR beta clonotypes dominated the ex vivo response.

The clonotype comes from a human donor in good health (CMV status not recorded). Some clones in this sample may be carry-over from other donors' samples. The specimen was CD8+ T cells from cultured PBMCs, collected from culture after CMV antigen stimulation. This chain joins TRBV4-1 and TRBJ2-7; D ambiguous. The CDR3 nucleotides are TGCGCCAGCAGCCAAGTTGGGCCCTACGAGCAGTACTTC. Encoded protein: CASSQVGPYEQYF.